The 29 T cell receptor beta chains reported below all come from one sample, sequenced in a study of T-cell reconstitution after alpha-beta-depleted transplantation in children (dated by TCRdb to the mid-2010s). Libraries were built with PCR. Sequencing was performed on an Illumina HiSeq 2500. Molecular barcoding was employed in the preparation of TCR libraries, with unique molecular identifiers being used to normalize TCRbeta repertoire quantification. TCRdb cleaned the public reads at Q25 with fastp, built clones with MiXCR and kept in-frame beta chains. CDR3 protein duplicates are merged, each entry listing the most common genes and DNA. In this sample the table shows roughly 200,000 distinct CDR3 sequences, approximately 6.8% of which occur a single time. The ten largest clones take up 3% to 3.5% of the sample. The sequenced sample was PBMCs from the stem cell graft donor, obtained from the stem cell graft. These receptors were collected from a human donor who donated a stem cell graft to a child with Wiskott-Aldrich syndrome.

Many counts were recorded for this clonotype. The CDR3 here is CASSPGGVNYGYTF. The DNA of the CDR3 is TGTGCCAGCAGCCCAGGGGGGGTTAACTATGGCTACACCTTC. V gene TRBV7-2 combines with J gene TRBJ1-2; TRBD1 aligns across 7 bases. Germline assignment: CDR1 SGHTA and CDR2 FQGNSA. The CDR3 has 14 residues. The V and J ends lost 5 bases and 1 base, in that order; junction bases with no gene match: 4.

This clonotype was seen many times. This chain uses TRBV6-1 with TRBJ2-1, with unresolved D. This CDR3 is 14 amino acids long. Germline V lookup: CDR1 MNHNS, CDR2 SASEGT. V was pared by 6 bases and J by 5 bases, with 14 bases between. In DNA form, the CDR3 reads TGTGCCAGCAGAGTTGCTAATGTAAACAATGAGCAGTTCTTC. Its translation: CASRVANVNNEQFF.

This clonotype was seen ten or more times. This sequence joins TRBV6-1 and TRBJ2-7; no definite D call. The germline V gene encodes CDR1 MNHNS and CDR2 SASEGT. The length of the CDR3 is 16 residues. V was clipped by 4 bases and J by 3 bases, with 19 bases between them. The CDR3 coding sequence is TGTGCCAGCAGTGGCCCAAGGTGGGGTTCTGGCTACGAGCAGTACTTC. As protein: CASSGPRWGSGYEQYF.

The chain recombines TRBV7-2 with TRBJ2-1; D may match TRBD1 or TRBD2 (5 bases each). Per the germline V gene, CDR1 is SGHTA and CDR2 is FQGNSA. The V gene lost 3 bases and the J gene lost 1 base, with 16 bases spanning the gap. This CDR3 is built from 17 residues. As DNA, the CDR3 is TGTGCCAGCAGCTTCCCCCTAACCGGGACGTCCTACAATGAGCAGTTCTTC. As protein: CASSFPLTGTSYNEQFF. Complete variable domain (other parts from reference TRBV7-2 and TRBJ2-1): GAGVSQSPSNKVTEKGKDVELRCDPISGHTALYWYRQSLGQGLEFLIYFQGNSAPDKSGLPSDRFSAERTGGSVSTLTIQRTQQEDSAVYLCASSFPLTGTSYNEQFFGPGTRLTVL.

The table lists this clonotype with many counts. V is TRBV7-2 and J is TRBJ2-7; perhaps TRBD1 as D (6 bases). Germline V CDR1 and CDR2: SGHTA, FQGNSA. Trimming took 0 bases from V and 1 from J, leaving 10 bases between them. There are 15 residues in the CDR3. CDR3 in amino acids: CASSLAGHPSYEQYF. The CDR3 DNA reads as TGTGCCAGCAGCTTAGCGGGACACCCTTCCTACGAGCAGTACTTC. The full variable domain, rest sourced from reference TRBV7-2 and TRBJ2-7, is GAGVSQSPSNKVTEKGKDVELRCDPISGHTALYWYRQSLGQGLEFLIYFQGNSAPDKSGLPSDRFSAERTGGSVSTLTIQRTQQEDSAVYLCASSLAGHPSYEQYFGPGTRLTVT.

The sample holds many counts of this clonotype. J is TRBJ2-4 and V is TRBV11-3, with D maybe TRBD2 (6 bases). CDR3 length: 15 residues. Trimming removed 0 bases from V and 3 bases from J, with 9 bases in between. Germline V CDR1 and CDR2: SGHNT, YENEEA. In nucleotides, the CDR3 is TGTGCCAGCAGCTTAGATGGGCGGGGCAAAAACATTCAGTACTTC. It yields the protein CASSLDGRGKNIQYF.

This clonotype was counted ten times or more. The V gene is TRBV27, the J gene TRBJ1-4; 7 bases align to TRBD1. Germline lookup yields CDR1 MNHEY and CDR2 SMNVEV (reference sequence). After removal of 6 bases from V and 8 bases from J, the junction contained 9 bases not matched to a gene. The CDR3 is 14 amino acids. Here the CDR3 DNA reads TGTGCCAGCAGGCCTACAGGGGCGTGGGAAAAACTGTTTTTT. Protein product: CASRPTGAWEKLFF.

This clonotype occurred many times. J is TRBJ1-2 and V is TRBV5-1, with D possibly TRBD1 on 6 matching bases. Deletions cut 1 base from V and 8 bases from J, with 15 bases between. CDR3 length: 14 amino acids. Germline-derived CDR1 and CDR2 are SGHRS and YFSETQ. CDR3 in amino acids: CASSLLAGAEGYTF. CDR3 bases: TGCGCCAGCAGCTTGCTGGCGGGGGCGGAGGGCTACACCTTC.

This clonotype has just one count. The chain couples TRBV12-3 or TRBV12-4 to TRBJ2-5, with 12 bases lining up with TRBD2. After removal of 7 bases from V and 4 bases from J, the junction contained 4 bases not matched to a gene. CDR3 size: 14 residues. The CDR3 bases are TGTGCCAGCATGTCTAGCGGGAGGGGAGAGACCCAGTACTTC. The encoded protein is CASMSSGRGETQYF.

Concerning this clonotype: This may arise from a read error, as a much more abundant clone is one base away. This sequence joins TRBV7-2 and TRBJ2-2; D possibly corresponds to TRBD1 (5 bases). Per the germline V gene, CDR1 is SGHTA and CDR2 is FQGNSA. CDR3 length: 15 amino acids. The CDR3 DNA follows: TGTGCCAGCAGGTTAGGGGCGGCGGACACCGGGGAGCTGTTTTTT. It is translated as CASRLGAADTGELFF. Full variable domain (remainder filled in from reference TRBV7-2 and TRBJ2-2): GAGVSQSPSNKVTEKGKDVELRCDPISGHTALYWYRQSLGQGLEFLIYFQGNSAPDKSGLPSDRFSAERTGGSVSTLTIQRTQQEDSAVYLCASRLGAADTGELFFGEGSRLTVL.

This clonotype was detected many times. The chain combines TRBV20-1 with TRBJ2-7; TRBD2 matches 8 bases. Germline CDR1 reads DFQATT; CDR2 reads SNEGSKA (reference sequence). Trimming at V came to 4 bases and at J to 5 bases, leaving 4 bases not matched to a gene. The CDR3 loop spans 12 amino acids. CDR3 sequence reads: CSATRTSNEQYF. CDR3 coding DNA: TGCAGTGCTACAAGGACTAGCAACGAGCAGTACTTC.

This clonotype came up a few times. This chain connects TRBV6-1 to TRBJ1-5; D unresolved. Germline CDR1 is MNHNS and CDR2 is SASEGT. V lost 2 bases and J lost 3, with 11 bases in between. This CDR3 spans 15 amino acids. CDR3: CASSEKRVVNQPQHF. For the CDR3, the DNA is TGTGCCAGCAGTGAAAAGAGGGTCGTCAATCAGCCCCAGCATTTT.

This clonotype appeared many times. The CDR3 bases are TGTGCCACCAGTGATCGCCTAACCCACGAGCAGTACTTC. Its protein is CATSDRLTHEQYF. V is TRBV24-1 and J is TRBJ2-7; D gene unclear. V lost 3 bases and J 5 bases, leaving 10 bases between the germline ends. The germline gives CDR1 KGHDR, CDR2 SFDVKD. The CDR3 contains 13 residues.

This clonotype was counted at least ten times. The V gene is TRBV25-1, the J gene TRBJ2-5, with D unclear. From germline, CDR1 is MGHDK and CDR2 SYGVNS. The CDR3 runs 14 residues. V lost 2 bases, J lost 5 bases, and 12 bases lay in between. CDR3 DNA: TGTGCCAGCAGTGAAATACAAGACGGGGAGACCCAGTACTTC. Amino acid sequence: CASSEIQDGETQYF.

This clonotype was detected many times. This chain links TRBV28 with TRBJ1-3; a weak D match, TRBD1 (6 bases). CDR1 is MDHEN, CDR2 SYDVKM, per germline. The CDR3 is 14 amino acids. Trimming removed 5 bases at V and 4 bases at J, with 12 bases between. This CDR3 reads CASSATGQGNTIYF. CDR3 bases: TGTGCCAGCAGTGCAACAGGGCAAGGAAACACCATATATTTT.

This clonotype appeared many times. The chain combines TRBV20-1 with TRBJ1-1; 10 nucleotides agree with TRBD1. This CDR3 is built from 14 residues. From germline, CDR1 is DFQATT and CDR2 SNEGSKA (reference sequence). Unmatched junction bases numbered 8, after V lost 0 bases and J lost 10 bases. CDR3 residues: CSARDPGQGLAAFF. The DNA for the CDR3 is TGCAGTGCTAGAGACCCGGGACAGGGGTTGGCAGCTTTCTTT.

Note on this clonotype: One end of the junction does not line up with germline, which may come from a read error. This rearrangement joins TRBV6-2 or TRBV6-3 to TRBJ2-2, with 8 positions matching TRBD2. The germline V gene encodes CDR1 MNHEY and CDR2 SVGEGT. The CDR3 spans 16 residues. CDR3 nucleotides: TGTGCCAGCATACCAAGCGGGAGAAAGAACACCGGGGAGCTGATTTTT. As protein: CASIPSGRKNTGELIF.

By sample fraction, this clonotype is medium-sized (0.01 to 0.1%). The chain is built from TRBV7-2 and TRBJ2-1, with 7 positions matching TRBD2. V dropped 2 bases and J dropped 0; count of bases not matched to a gene: 4. The CDR3 runs 16 residues. Germline V lookup: CDR1 SGHTA, CDR2 FQGNSA. The CDR3 coding sequence is TGTGCCAGCAGCTTAACAGCGGGAAACTCCTACAATGAGCAGTTCTTC. The encoded protein is CASSLTAGNSYNEQFF.

Many counts were recorded for this clonotype. V usage is TRBV6-5 and J usage is TRBJ1-2; D might be TRBD1 (6 bases). CDR1 and CDR2 from the germline V gene are MNHEY and SVGAGI. The germline V and J ends were trimmed by 4 bases and 7 bases, with 13 bases remaining between them. CDR3 size: 13 residues. CDR3 coding DNA: TGTGCCAGCAGTTCCAGGGGTCTAGGTGGCTACACCTTC. Translation: CASSSRGLGGYTF.

This clonotype has a count of ten or more. The chain couples TRBV29-1 to TRBJ1-2; weak D call: TRBD1 (5 bases). Trimming pared 0 bases from V and 2 bases from J, leaving 19 bases between. This CDR3 is built from 17 residues. Germline V gene lookup returns CDR1 SQVTM and CDR2 ANQGSEA. CDR3 in amino acids: CSVEDRADFGANYGYTF. The CDR3 DNA sequence: TGCAGCGTTGAAGACCGGGCAGATTTTGGGGCAAACTATGGCTACACCTTC.

The chain uses TRBV2 and TRBJ2-1; D perhaps matches TRBD2 (7 bases). The CDR3 extends over 14 amino acids. V was cut by 8 bases and J by 3 bases, with 14 bases left in between. Germline V CDR1 and CDR2: SNHLY, FYNNEI. The CDR3 is CASGGALDYNEQFF. The CDR3 region has the DNA TGTGCCAGCGGGGGGGCATTGGACTACAATGAGCAGTTCTTC. Full variable domain (missing parts from reference TRBV2 and TRBJ2-1): EPEVTQTPSHQVTQMGQEVILRCVPISNHLYFYWYRQILGQKVEFLVSFYNNEISEKSEIFDDQFSVERPDGSNFTLKIRSTKLEDSAMYFCASGGALDYNEQFFGPGTRLTVL.

Ten or more counts support this clonotype. The chain carries TRBV5-5 and TRBJ1-2, with D tentatively TRBD1 (5 bases). Germline V CDR1 and CDR2: SGHKS, YYEKEE (reference sequence). The CDR3 length is 13 residues. V shed 6 bases and J shed 4 bases, with 13 bases lying between them. The CDR3 sequence: CASIPGDLYGYTF. The CDR3 DNA is TGTGCCAGCATCCCGGGGGACCTCTATGGCTACACCTTC.

This clonotype has more than one count but fewer than ten. This chain connects TRBV7-9 to TRBJ2-4; 9 nucleotides align to TRBD2. V trimming: 7 bases; J trimming: 1 base; junction bases outside the gene matches: 11. Germline CDR1 and CDR2: SEHNR and FQNEAQ (reference sequence). CDR3 length equals 17 residues. The CDR3 loop is CASNPPLLAGAKNIQYF. The CDR3 DNA reads TGTGCCAGCAACCCCCCCCTCCTAGCGGGGGCCAAAAACATTCAGTACTTC. Together with reference TRBV7-9 and TRBJ2-4, the CDR3 gives the full variable domain: DTGVSQNPRHKITKRGQNVTFRCDPISEHNRLYWYRQTLGQGPEFLTYFQNEAQLEKSRLLSDRFSAERPKGSFSTLEIQRTEQGDSAMYLCASNPPLLAGAKNIQYFGAGTRLSVL.

This clonotype was seen a few times. The chain carries TRBV18 and TRBJ2-5; 9 nucleotides align to TRBD2. J lost 2 bases, V lost 3 bases, and 1 base had no gene match. The germline CDR1 and CDR2 sequences are KGHSH and LQKENI. The CDR3 extends over 14 amino acids. DNA of the CDR3: TGTGCCAGCTCACCGACTAGCGGACAAGAGACCCAGTACTTC. Amino acid sequence: CASSPTSGQETQYF. The full variable domain, its missing parts supplied by reference TRBV18 and TRBJ2-5, is NAGVMQNPRHLVRRRGQEARLRCSPMKGHSHVYWYRQLPEEGLKFMVYLQKENIIDESGMPKERFSAEFPKEGPSILRIQQVVRGDSAAYFCASSPTSGQETQYFGPGTRLLVL.

The chain is built from TRBV7-8 and TRBJ2-7; a possible D gene is TRBD2 (5 bases). V was cut by 1 base and J by 4 bases, with 26 bases left in between. The CDR3 is 19 amino acids. The V gene's germline CDR1 is SGHVS and CDR2 FQNEAQ. This CDR3 is CASSLVFFRPGIRSYEQYF. For the CDR3, the DNA is TGTGCCAGCAGCTTAGTGTTTTTTCGCCCCGGGATTAGATCTTACGAGCAGTACTTC.

In this sample, this clonotype turned up a few times. The chain carries TRBV7-9 and TRBJ1-5, with 7 bases fitting TRBD1. The length of the CDR3 is 14 residues. V was pared by 5 bases and J by 6 bases, with 7 bases of the junction left unmatched. Germline CDR1 reads SEHNR; CDR2 reads FQNEAQ (reference sequence). The CDR3 nucleotides read TGTGCCAGCAGCGCAACAGGGGAAGGTCAGCCCCAGCATTTT. It is translated as CASSATGEGQPQHF.

The sample holds many counts of this clonotype. The genes are TRBV4-3 and TRBJ1-1; the D gene is possibly TRBD1 (5 bases). V was cut by 7 bases and J by 1 base, with 13 bases left in between. Germline CDR1 LGHNA, CDR2 YSLEER. CDR3 length: 14 residues. CDR3 DNA sequence: TGCGCCAGCACCCCCGGGACGGCGAACACTGAAGCTTTCTTT. This gives the protein CASTPGTANTEAFF.

This clonotype was seen more than once but under ten times. The J gene is TRBJ2-5, the V gene TRBV27; 11 bases are shared with TRBD2. The trim removed 11 bases at V and 5 bases at J, leaving 10 bases unmatched. Germline V gene data show CDR1 as MNHEY and CDR2 as SMNVEV (reference sequence). The CDR3 runs 14 residues. In nucleotides, the CDR3 is TGTGCCTGCCGGGCTAGCGGGAGGACGGAGACCCAGTACTTC. This encodes CACRASGRTETQYF.

This clonotype was seen many times. The chain uses TRBV20-1 and TRBJ1-4; maybe TRBD1 (6 bases). Per germline, CDR1 DFQATT and CDR2 SNEGSKA (reference sequence). CDR3 length: 17 residues. Trimming cost V 0 bases and J 2 bases, with 16 bases left between them. The CDR3 sequence is CSAREEQGWETNEKLFF. The CDR3 nucleotides read TGCAGTGCTAGAGAAGAACAGGGATGGGAGACTAATGAAAAACTGTTTTTT.